The next 23 T cell receptor beta chains were all read from a single sample in a study of T cell responses to AZD1222 COVID-19 vaccine. Data came from immunoSEQ multiplex PCR; TCRdb stores just in-frame clones and leaves some out. The data show some 150,000 clones, with about 93% seen just once and under 6.5% held by the top ten. Source: peripheral blood, taken on day 0 of AZD1222 vaccination. The receptors were sampled from an adult in good health.

CDR3 sequence reads: CASSLMPGTDTQYF. The DNA for the CDR3 is TGCGCCAGCAGCTTGATGCCTGGAACAGATACGCAGTATTTT. The chain couples TRBV5-1 to TRBJ2-3; D remains unclear. Trimming left V 1 base short and J 3 bases short, with 9 bases between. CDR1 is SGHRS, CDR2 YFSETQ, per germline. The CDR3 spans 14 residues.

The rearrangement joins TRBV4-1 to TRBJ2-7, with unresolved D. This CDR3 has 13 amino acids. The V gene's germline CDR1 is MGHRA and CDR2 YSYEKL. V was trimmed by 6 bases and J by 2 bases, leaving 11 bases between them. CDR3 DNA sequence: TGCGCCAGCAGTGAAGACACAGCCTACGAGCAGTACTTC. Translated: CASSEDTAYEQYF.

CDR3 sequence reads: CASSKGLAGVEDTQYF. As DNA, the CDR3 is TGCGCCAGCAGCAAGGGACTAGCGGGAGTGGAAGATACGCAGTATTTT. The chain combines TRBV5-1 with TRBJ2-3; 14 nucleotides align to TRBD2. Losses at the gene ends were 4 bases for V and 5 bases for J; bases not matched to a gene: 6. The CDR3 sequence is 16 residues long. Germline assignment: CDR1 SGHRS and CDR2 YFSETQ. Full variable domain (missing parts from reference TRBV5-1 and TRBJ2-3): KAGVTQTPRYLIKTRGQQVTLSCSPISGHRSVSWYQQTPGQGLQFLFEYFSETQRNKGNFPGRFSGRQFSNSRSEMNVSTLELGDSALYLCASSKGLAGVEDTQYFGPGTRLTVL.

The chain uses TRBV24-1 and TRBJ1-1, with no clear D. V shed 3 bases and J shed 3 bases, with 19 bases lying between them. This CDR3 spans 17 amino acids. From germline, CDR1 is KGHDR and CDR2 SFDVKD. The CDR3 sequence: CATSDPQIEGSDTEAFF. Written as DNA, the CDR3 is TGTGCCACCAGTGATCCGCAGATTGAGGGCTCGGACACTGAAGCTTTCTTT.

The chain recombines TRBV7-6 with TRBJ1-2, with unresolved D. CDR1 and CDR2 (germline): SGHVS, FNYEAQ. V was clipped by 1 base and J by 7 bases, with 10 bases between them. The CDR3 is made up of 13 amino acids. CDR3 DNA: TGTGCCAGCAGCTTAGAAAATGGTGCTGGCTACACCTTC. It codes for CASSLENGAGYTF.

V is TRBV6-1 and J is TRBJ2-7; D is undetermined. The germline CDR1 and CDR2 sequences are MNHNS and SASEGT. The CDR3 is 14 amino acids. V was shortened by 2 bases and J by 3 bases, with 11 bases between the two germline ends. DNA of the CDR3: TGTGCCAGCAGTGAACGGGCTTTCCTCTACGAGCAGTACTTC. The encoded protein is CASSERAFLYEQYF.

The chain is built from TRBV5-5 and TRBJ1-1; perhaps TRBD1 as D (5 bases). The length of the CDR3 is 11 residues. Per germline, CDR1 SGHKS and CDR2 YYEKEE (reference sequence). V was clipped by 2 bases and J by 10 bases, with 9 bases between them. This chain's CDR3 is CASSFAGGAFF. CDR3 sequence (DNA): TGTGCCAGCAGCTTTGCCGGGGGAGCTTTCTTT.

This chain connects TRBV12-3 or TRBV12-4 to TRBJ1-2, with D perhaps TRBD1 (6 bases). This CDR3 has 11 residues. The V and J ends lost 9 bases and 4 bases respectively, with 9 bases between them. The CDR3, as DNA: TGTGCCAGTGGACAGACCTATGGCTACACCTTC. It codes for CASGQTYGYTF.

The V and J genes are TRBV19 and TRBJ1-2; D is undetermined. The V and J ends lost 5 bases and 7 bases respectively, with 14 bases between them. The CDR3 runs 13 residues. CDR1 and CDR2 from the germline V gene are LNHDA and SQIVND (reference sequence). In DNA, the CDR3 is TGTGCCAGTAGTGCCTCTTCGCAAGGTGGCTACACCTTC. This sequence encodes CASSASSQGGYTF.

V usage is TRBV7-2 and J usage is TRBJ2-1; 11 bases are a match to TRBD2. V shed 1 base, J shed 12 bases, and the junction held 2 bases outside the gene matches. The CDR3 contains 13 residues. Germline V CDR1 and CDR2: SGHTA, FQGNSA. In DNA form, the CDR3 reads TGTGCCAGCAGCTTAGGTCTAGCGGGAGGGCAGTTCTTC. It encodes CASSLGLAGGQFF.

This chain links TRBV5-1 with TRBJ2-3; D is unresolved. Trimming removed 0 bases at V and 1 base at J, with 15 bases between. The germline V gene encodes CDR1 SGHRS and CDR2 YFSETQ. There are 17 residues in the CDR3. The CDR3 protein is CASSLVTGRRGTDTQYF. The CDR3 DNA sequence: TGCGCCAGCAGCTTGGTAACGGGTCGAAGGGGCACAGATACGCAGTATTTT.

V and J are TRBV12-3 or TRBV12-4 and TRBJ1-4; D is unclear. V was trimmed by 3 bases and J by 7 bases, leaving 6 bases between them. The CDR3 spans 12 residues. The CDR3, as DNA: TGTGCCAGCAGTTTCATAGGTGAAAAACTGTTTTTT. Translation: CASSFIGEKLFF.

V is TRBV5-6 and J is TRBJ1-5, with a weak D call TRBD1 (5 bases). Trimming pared 2 bases from V and 0 bases from J, leaving 6 bases between. This CDR3 is built from 14 residues. CDR1 and CDR2 (germline): SGHDT, YYEEEE. CDR3 in DNA: TGTGCCAGCAGCTTTGGACATAGCAATCAGCCCCAGCATTTT. Protein product: CASSFGHSNQPQHF.

The chain recombines TRBV5-1 with TRBJ2-7; 8 bases match TRBD1. J was trimmed by 0 bases and V by 5 bases; bases with no gene match: 10. The CDR3 totals 16 residues. Germline lookup yields CDR1 SGHRS and CDR2 YFSETQ. CDR3 residues: CASSFLGQVSSYEQYF. CDR3 bases: TGCGCCAGCAGTTTTTTGGGACAGGTGAGCTCCTACGAGCAGTACTTC. Full variable domain (rest looked up from reference TRBV5-1 and TRBJ2-7): KAGVTQTPRYLIKTRGQQVTLSCSPISGHRSVSWYQQTPGQGLQFLFEYFSETQRNKGNFPGRFSGRQFSNSRSEMNVSTLELGDSALYLCASSFLGQVSSYEQYFGPGTRLTVT.

V and J are TRBV3-1 (or the pseudogene TRBV3-2) and TRBJ2-4; no definite D call. Germline CDR1 and CDR2: LGHDT and YNNKEL (reference sequence). The CDR3 has 14 residues. V was cut by 4 bases and J by 2 bases, with 9 bases left in between. The CDR3 spells CASSLLGTKNIQYF. DNA for the CDR3: TGTGCCAGCAGCCTTTTGGGAACCAAAAACATTCAGTACTTC.

This chain uses TRBV14 with TRBJ2-7, with TRBD2 as a possible D gene (6 bases). CDR3 length: 15 residues. V lost 5 bases and J lost 2, with 16 bases in between. Germline-derived CDR1 and CDR2 are SGHDN and FVKESK. As DNA, the CDR3 is TGTGCCAGCAGCGAGGGACTCTCTCCCCCCTACGAGCAGTACTTC. Translated, it gives CASSEGLSPPYEQYF. The variable domain in full, completed from reference TRBV14 and TRBJ2-7, reads EAGVTQFPSHSVIEKGQTVTLRCDPISGHDNLYWYRRVMGKEIKFLLHFVKESKQDESGMPNNRFLAERTGGTYSTLKVQPAELEDSGVYFCASSEGLSPPYEQYFGPGTRLTVT.

The gene calls are TRBV28 and TRBJ1-4, with a tentative D call TRBD1 (5 bases). Trimming left V 6 bases short and J 0 bases short, with 14 bases between. This CDR3 comprises 16 residues. Germline-derived CDR1 and CDR2 are MDHEN and SYDVKM. The CDR3 loop is CASSWGGGPTNEKLFF. The CDR3 DNA reads TGTGCCAGCAGCTGGGGGGGTGGACCAACTAATGAAAAACTGTTTTTT.

This chain joins TRBV25-1 and TRBJ2-2; TRBD2 matches at 8 bases. This CDR3 is built from 16 residues. J was trimmed by 3 bases and V by 3 bases; bases with no gene match: 6. The V gene's germline CDR1 is MGHDK and CDR2 SYGVNS. CDR3 nucleotides: TGTGCCAGCAGTGATAGAACCGGGAGGGACACCGGGGAGCTGTTTTTT. It specifies CASSDRTGRDTGELFF.

V and J are TRBV2 and TRBJ1-2; TRBD1 is a possible D gene (6 bases). Germline CDR1 and CDR2: SNHLY and FYNNEI. The CDR3 loop spans 12 amino acids. V lost 8 bases to trimming and J lost 4 bases, with 11 bases between them. The CDR3 coding sequence is TGTGCCAGCCAGGACAGCTTCTATGGCTACACCTTC. This sequence encodes CASQDSFYGYTF.

This chain joins TRBV6-1 and TRBJ2-2; 14 bases map to TRBD2. The CDR3 is 19 amino acids. V was clipped by 4 bases and J by 1 base; unmatched bases: 8. Germline CDR1 and CDR2: MNHNS and SASEGT. The CDR3 nucleotides are TGTGCCAGCAGTGGCCGACTAGCGGGAGGGCCGGGGAACACCGGGGAGCTGTTTTTT. Translated: CASSGRLAGGPGNTGELFF.

CDR3 nucleotide sequence: TGTGCCAGTAGTTTAAGGGATACGCAGTATTTT. Encoded protein: CASSLRDTQYF. The genes are TRBV19 and TRBJ2-3; D is undetermined. Trimming removed 5 bases at V and 6 bases at J, with 6 bases between. The length of the CDR3 is 11 residues. From germline, CDR1 is LNHDA and CDR2 SQIVND (reference sequence).

Only one count was recorded for this clone. J is TRBJ1-4 and V is TRBV5-4, with D possibly matching TRBD1 (5 bases). Trimming pared 5 bases from V and 7 bases from J, leaving 15 bases between. The germline V gene encodes CDR1 SGHNT and CDR2 YYREEE (reference sequence). CDR3 length: 14 amino acids. DNA of the CDR3: TGTGCCAGCAGGGAGGACAATGGGGGTGAAAAACTGTTTTTT. This sequence encodes CASREDNGGEKLFF.

The rearrangement uses TRBV9 and TRBJ1-1; a weak D match, TRBD1 (5 bases). V was pared by 2 bases and J by 3 bases, with 11 bases between. The CDR3 length is 14 residues. Germline loops: CDR1 SGDLS, CDR2 YYNGEE. CDR3 DNA: TGTGCCAGCAGCGTCGGCAGGGTACACACTGAAGCTTTCTTT. Its protein product is CASSVGRVHTEAFF.